These T cell receptor beta chains were read from a single sample in a study of shared clonotypes between healthy human individuals. The repertoire was sequenced with immunoSEQ multiplex PCR; TCRdb's copy has only in-frame clones and lacks some. This table holds 550,000 to 750,000 clones, nearly 97% found once. The specimen was naive CD8+ T cells sorted from blood. These receptors all come from a woman aged 25 to 45 in good health. CDR3s include the opening cysteine and the closing phenylalanine or tryptophan. The D gene is left open where the match is weak. Only part of the rows carry a size: once, few, many, or a class if the clone is expanded.

21 | TRBD2 | . | TRBJ2-1 | TRBV9 | TGTGCCAGCAGCGGAACCGGGACTAGCGGGACCTTGATACTCTCCTACAATGAGCAGTTCTTC | CASSGTGTSGTLILSYNEQFF
16 | . | . | TRBJ1-1 | TRBV28 | TGTGCCAGCAGCACAGACAGATTGTTTTTGAACACTGAAGCTTTCTTT | CASSTDRLFLNTEAFF
17 | . | . | TRBJ1-1 | TRBV6-1 | TGTGCCAGCAGTGGACCCGGGGGGGCAGGCACCTACAGAGAAGCTTTCTTT | CASSGPGGAGTYREAFF
18 | TRBD2 | . | TRBJ2-7 | TRBV4-1 | TGCGCCAGCAGCCAAGTCGTATCCCATGCGGGAGGAACCTACGAGCAGTACTTC | CASSQVVSHAGGTYEQYF
14 | . | . | TRBJ2-7 | TRBV5-1 | TGCGCCAGCAGCTGGGAGCCAGGCGACTACGAGCAGTACTTC | CASSWEPGDYEQYF
12 | . | once | TRBJ1-4 | TRBV13 | TGTGCCAGCAGTCAGGTTAATGAAAAACTGTTTTTT | CASSQVNEKLFF
12 | TRBD1 | . | TRBJ1-1 | TRBV19 | TGTGCCAGTAGCCCAGGGGGGGTTGAAGCTTTCTTT | CASSPGGVEAFF
15 | TRBD1 | once | TRBJ2-7 | TRBV11-2 | TGTGCCAGCAGCTTACCGGGACAGACTACCTACGAGCAGTACTTC | CASSLPGQTTYEQYF
17 | TRBD2 | . | TRBJ2-1 | TRBV15 | TGTGCCACCAGCAGAGATCGGGTAGCGGGAGGGTCCAATGAGCAGTTCTTC | CATSRDRVAGGSNEQFF
15 | TRBD2 | . | TRBJ2-1 | TRBV15 | TGTGCCACCAGCCGTAGACTAGCGGGAGCCAATGAGCAGTTCTTC | CATSRRLAGANEQFF
14 | . | . | TRBJ1-1 | TRBV10-2 | TGCGCCAGCAGTGAGCCGCAGGGGAACACTGAAGCTTTCTTT | CASSEPQGNTEAFF
13 | . | few | TRBJ2-7 | TRBV27 | TGTGCCAGCAGTTTATCCGGGTCCTACGAGCAGTACTTC | CASSLSGSYEQYF
13 | . | . | TRBJ2-1 | TRBV28 | TGTGCCAGCACAGAGGGTAAGGGGAATGAGCAGTTCTTC | CASTEGKGNEQFF
14 | TRBD2 | . | TRBJ2-5 | TRBV10-3 | TGTGCCATCAGTGAGCCGGGACTAGAGGAGACCCAGTACTTC | CAISEPGLEETQYF
15 | . | . | TRBJ1-2 | TRBV4-1 | TGCGCCAGCAGCCAACGCGCGCCCTCGGGGGATGGCTACACCTTC | CASSQRAPSGDGYTF
14 | . | . | TRBJ1-5 | TRBV5-8 | TGTGCCAGCAGCTTATTAGTGGGGAGTCAGCCCCAGCATTTT | CASSLLVGSQPQHF
16 | TRBD2 | once | TRBJ2-7 | TRBV28 | TGTGCCAGCAGTTTGGGGACTAGCGGGAGCTCCTACGAGCAGTACTTC | CASSLGTSGSSYEQYF
13 | TRBD1 | . | TRBJ2-7 | TRBV15 | TGTGCCACCAGCATAGGGGGCGGACACGAGCAGTACTTC | CATSIGGGHEQYF
13 | . | few | TRBJ1-3 | TRBV5-4 | TGTGCCAGCAGCTCCGTTGAAGGAAACACCATATATTTT | CASSSVEGNTIYF
14 | . | . | TRBJ1-1 | TRBV28 | TGTGCCAGCAGTTTACGGGGGGCGAACACTGAAGCTTTCTTT | CASSLRGANTEAFF
13 | TRBD2 | . | TRBJ2-7 | TRBV29-1 | TGCAGCGTTATACTAGCGGCGGGCTACGAGCAGTACTTC | CSVILAAGYEQYF
17 | TRBD1 | . | TRBJ1-5 | TRBV6-4 | TGTGCCAGCAGTCGACGCAATCAGGGGGAGTGCAATCAGCCCCAGCATTTT | CASSRRNQGECNQPQHF
11 | . | few | TRBJ2-7 | TRBV25-1 | TGTGCCAGCAGTGATGGGGGCGAGCAGTACTTC | CASSDGGEQYF
16 | . | . | TRBJ2-1 | TRBV27 | TGTGCCAGCAGTCCCCTTACTAGTGTGGGCTACAATGAGCAGTTCTTC | CASSPLTSVGYNEQFF
14 | . | . | TRBJ1-2 | TRBV7-8 | TGTGCCAGCAGCCCCTTAACCGGGATACGGGATCTTACCTTC | CASSPLTGIRDLTF
16 | TRBD2 | . | TRBJ2-3 | TRBV27 | TGTGCCAGCAGTCTCCGGATAGCGGGAGCCGCAGATACGCAGTATTTT | CASSLRIAGAADTQYF
15 | TRBD2 | . | TRBJ2-2 | TRBV9 | TGTGCCAGCAGTCTTGGGACTAGCTACACCGGGGAGCTGTTTTTT | CASSLGTSYTGELFF
15 | TRBD2 | . | TRBJ2-5 | TRBV4-1 | TGCGCCAGCAGCAGTCGACTAGCGGACCAAGAGACCCAGTACTTC | CASSSRLADQETQYF
14 | TRBD1 | . | TRBJ2-7 | TRBV5-1 | TGCGCCAGCAGCTTGCCAGGGGGCCCCTACGAGCAGTACTTC | CASSLPGGPYEQYF